The 30 T cell receptor beta chains listed next were all sequenced from one sample in a study of shared clonotypes between healthy human individuals. Produced via immunoSEQ multiplex PCR; TCRdb's table is partial and in-frame only. Altogether roughly 1.5 million clones are present, nearly 99% being singletons, with the ten largest covering about 0.42%. The sequenced material came from naive CD4+ T cells sorted from blood. Subset meaning: CD45RA+ positively selected. The receptors were gathered from a man aged 30 to 39 in good health.

The CDR3 sequence: CASSTQSQETQYF. The DNA of the CDR3 is TGTGCCAGCAGCACACAATCGCAGGAGACCCAGTACTTC. The chain has TRBV7-9 and TRBJ2-5; D unresolved. This CDR3 is 13 amino acids long. CDR1 SEHNR and CDR2 FQNEAQ come from the germline V gene (reference sequence). V was clipped by 5 bases and J by 5 bases, with 12 bases between them.

The CDR3 is CASSLEVGLGAYEQYF. CDR3 sequence (DNA): TGTGCCAGCAGCTTAGAGGTGGGTCTAGGTGCCTACGAGCAGTACTTC. This sequence joins TRBV7-2 and TRBJ2-7; D uncertain. The CDR3 runs to 16 residues. The V gene lost 1 base and the J gene lost 2 bases, with 15 bases spanning the gap. The germline CDR1 and CDR2 sequences are SGHTA and FQGNSA.

The chain has TRBV29-1 and TRBJ1-2; 7 positions match TRBD1. CDR3 length: 13 residues. The germline CDR1 and CDR2 sequences are SQVTM and ANQGSEA. The trim removed 8 bases at V and 6 bases at J, leaving 12 bases unmatched. CDR3 sequence reads: CSPGQGEGNGYTF. Written as DNA, the CDR3 is TGCAGCCCCGGGCAGGGGGAAGGTAATGGCTACACCTTC. Based on the CDR3 plus reference TRBV29-1 and TRBJ1-2, the full variable domain is SAVISQKPSRDICQRGTSLTIQCQVDSQVTMMFWYRQQPGQSLTLIATANQGSEATYESGFVIDKFPISRPNLTFSTLTVSNMSPEDSSIYLCSPGQGEGNGYTFGSGTRLTVV.

The chain uses TRBV6-6 and TRBJ1-5; perhaps TRBD1 as D (5 bases). CDR1 MNHNY and CDR2 SVGAGI come from the germline V gene (reference sequence). Trimming pared 2 bases from V and 15 bases from J, leaving 17 bases between. CDR3 length: 13 residues. CDR3 region: CASSYPSGGAGHF. The DNA for the CDR3 is TGTGCCAGCAGTTACCCATCTGGGGGAGCGGGGCATTTT.

This clone was observed once. The V call is TRBV15, the J call TRBJ1-3; maybe TRBD1 (5 bases). Germline lookup yields CDR1 LNHNV and CDR2 YYDKDF (reference sequence). V lost 2 bases to trimming and J lost 1 base, with 12 bases between them. The CDR3 has 16 amino acids. The DNA of the CDR3 is TGTGCCACCAGCAGAACCGGGACGGTGTCTGGAAACACCATATATTTT. It codes for CATSRTGTVSGNTIYF.

With respect to this clone: The sample holds other DNA sequences that translate to the same CDR3. The genes are TRBV5-1 and TRBJ2-3; D is unresolved. Germline CDR1 reads SGHRS; CDR2 reads YFSETQ. The CDR3 has 15 residues. Trimming took off 0 bases at V and 3 bases at J, with 11 bases between the two ends. CDR3 sequence (DNA): TGCGCCAGCAGCTTGGTCTCTAGTTTTACAGATACGCAGTATTTT. Translation gives CASSLVSSFTDTQYF.

J is TRBJ1-2 and V is TRBV19; TRBD1 matches 7 bases. CDR1 is LNHDA and CDR2 is SQIVND in the germline V gene (reference sequence). V was clipped by 5 bases and J by 8 bases; unmatched bases: 5. This CDR3 region has 12 residues. CDR3 amino acids: CASSPRGGGYTF. As DNA, the CDR3 is TGTGCCAGTAGTCCGCGAGGGGGCGGCTACACCTTC.

This chain uses TRBV2 with TRBJ2-7; 13 bases fit TRBD2. J gave up 3 bases and V 6 bases, and 5 bases lay outside the gene matches. The CDR3 runs to 15 residues. CDR1 is SNHLY and CDR2 is FYNNEI in the germline V gene. The CDR3 sequence: CASRGLAGSNYEQYF. DNA of the CDR3: TGTGCCAGCAGGGGACTAGCGGGATCCAACTACGAGCAGTACTTC.

As for this clone: Additional DNA sequences in this sample encode the identical CDR3. This sequence joins TRBV5-1 and TRBJ2-5; 10 bases line up with TRBD1. Germline CDR1 SGHRS, CDR2 YFSETQ. Trimming removed 4 bases from V and 3 bases from J; junction bases left unmatched: 3. The CDR3 consists of 14 residues. The CDR3 loop reads CASSLGTGEETQYF. DNA for the CDR3: TGCGCCAGCAGCCTCGGGACAGGGGAAGAGACCCAGTACTTC.

As regards this clone: This same CDR3 is encoded by further DNA sequences in the sample. The V gene is TRBV9, the J gene TRBJ2-6; 9 nucleotides agree with TRBD1. V lost 4 bases, J lost 0 bases, and 5 bases stayed unmatched. The CDR3 has 17 amino acids. Germline assignment: CDR1 SGDLS and CDR2 YYNGEE. The CDR3 DNA follows: TGTGCCAGCAGCTTGGGACAGGGTGGCTCTGGGGCCAACGTCCTGACTTTC. This gives the protein CASSLGQGGSGANVLTF.

In this sample, this clone turned up once. The gene calls are TRBV5-6 and TRBJ2-2; D is ambiguous. V lost 1 base and J 3 bases, leaving 10 bases between the germline ends. The germline CDR1 and CDR2 sequences are SGHDT and YYEEEE. The CDR3 spans 15 residues. The CDR3 bases are TGTGCCAGCAGCTTGTCGAGACGGGACACCGGGGAGCTGTTTTTT. Protein product: CASSLSRRDTGELFF.

V usage is TRBV7-6 and J usage is TRBJ2-5; D may be TRBD1 (5 bases). Trimming left V 1 base short and J 5 bases short, with 17 bases between. The CDR3 loop spans 16 amino acids. Germline CDR1 reads SGHVS; CDR2 reads FNYEAQ. The CDR3 is CASSLGVAGLWETQYF. The CDR3 DNA reads TGTGCCAGCAGCTTAGGCGTTGCAGGGTTATGGGAGACCCAGTACTTC.

The chain joins TRBV7-9 to TRBJ2-1, with D maybe TRBD2 (6 bases). Between the trimmed V and J ends, which lost 8 bases and 2 bases, there was a span of 16 bases. CDR1 and CDR2 (germline): SEHNR, FQNEAQ (reference sequence). CDR3 length equals 15 residues. Here the CDR3 DNA reads TGTGCCAGCGGGACCCGGGACTTCGCCTACAATGAGCAGTTCTTC. Its protein is CASGTRDFAYNEQFF.

The CDR3 loop is CASSRPGTSHSYEQYF. CDR3 nucleotide sequence: TGCGCCAGCAGCCGCCCCGGGACTAGCCACTCCTACGAGCAGTACTTC. The chain carries TRBV4-1 and TRBJ2-7; 9 positions match TRBD2. The CDR3 covers 16 residues. Germline loops: CDR1 MGHRA, CDR2 YSYEKL. V was pared by 4 bases and J by 0 bases, with 7 bases of the junction left unmatched.

V gene TRBV7-9 combines with J gene TRBJ2-4, with TRBD1 matching over 10 bases. CDR1 is SEHNR, CDR2 FQNEAQ, per germline (reference sequence). With V trimmed by 5 bases and J by 9 bases, 7 bases remained unmatched. The CDR3 contains 14 residues. The CDR3 loop is CASSPGTGVRIQYF. CDR3 DNA: TGTGCCAGCAGCCCCGGGACAGGGGTCCGCATTCAGTACTTC.

CDR3 DNA: TGCGCCAGCAGCCAACCAGGGTTCGGCCAAGAGACCCAGTACTTC. Its protein product is CASSQPGFGQETQYF. The gene calls are TRBV4-1 and TRBJ2-5; tentatively, D is TRBD1 (5 bases). With 2 bases removed from V and 1 base from J, the gap between germline ends came to 11 bases. This CDR3 has 15 amino acids. Germline values: CDR1 MGHRA, CDR2 YSYEKL.

The J gene is TRBJ1-5, the V gene TRBV19, with D uncertain. V was cut by 5 bases and J by 0 bases, with 14 bases left in between. Germline V gene sequence: CDR1 LNHDA, CDR2 SQIVND (reference sequence). This CDR3 is 16 amino acids long. DNA of the CDR3: TGTGCCAGTAGTTTCGGGGTACTGGGTAGCAATCAGCCCCAGCATTTT. It translates to CASSFGVLGSNQPQHF.

Worth noting for this clone: The missing conserved phenylalanine or tryptophan at the end of this CDR3 makes a read error likely. No DNA is shown, since the ends of the CDR3 on it are uncertain; the CDR3 is the one TCRdb lists. The chain carries TRBV6-4 and TRBJ2-4. With termini counted, the CDR3 has 8 amino acids. Germline assignment: CDR1 MRHNA and CDR2 SNTAGT. CDR3: CASSLSWL.

The V gene is TRBV19, the J gene TRBJ1-2; a weak D match, TRBD1 (5 bases). CDR1 and CDR2 (germline): LNHDA, SQIVND (reference sequence). The CDR3 covers 14 residues. With 5 bases removed from V and 2 bases from J, the gap between germline ends came to 12 bases. CDR3 residues: CASSALDRNYGYTF. The CDR3 DNA reads TGTGCCAGTAGTGCTCTCGACAGAAACTATGGCTACACCTTC.

The gene calls are TRBV15 and TRBJ2-5; 9 nucleotides line up with TRBD1. Germline V CDR1 and CDR2: LNHNV, YYDKDF (reference sequence). The CDR3 length is 15 residues. V gave up 2 bases and J gave up 4 bases; unmatched junction bases: 5. CDR3 region: CATSRPTGGLETQYF. CDR3 DNA sequence: TGTGCCACCAGCAGACCGACAGGGGGGCTAGAGACCCAGTACTTC.

About this clone itself: Likely a read error: the CDR3 ends without its conserved phenylalanine or tryptophan. The limits of the CDR3 on the DNA are not certain, so only TCRdb's listed CDR3 is given. The V call is TRBV28, the J call TRBJ2-7; the D call of TRBD1 is as the table states it, not checked on the DNA. Germline CDR1 is MDHEN and CDR2 is SYDVKM. The CDR3 is 12 amino acids in total, end residues counted. CDR3: CASSSQGDPARH.

The chain is built from TRBV6-5 and TRBJ1-3; possibly TRBD1 for D (6 bases). Germline V gene data show CDR1 as MNHEY and CDR2 as SVGAGI. The CDR3 is 13 residues long. V shed 6 bases and J shed 8 bases, with 14 bases lying between them. CDR3 region: CASRQGVGDTIYF. In DNA form, the CDR3 reads TGTGCCAGCAGACAGGGTGTAGGAGACACCATATATTTT.

The CDR3 coding sequence is TGTGCCAGCAGTAGCGGGAGACGAGGCAATGAGCAGTTCTTC. Its protein is CASSSGRRGNEQFF. The genes are TRBV28 and TRBJ2-1; 8 bases line up with TRBD2. Trimming at V came to 5 bases and at J to 6 bases, leaving 6 bases not matched to a gene. This CDR3 is built from 14 residues. Germline lookup yields CDR1 MDHEN and CDR2 SYDVKM.

This chain joins TRBV27 and TRBJ2-6; 7 bases are shared with TRBD1. Looked up from germline, CDR1 is MNHEY and CDR2 is SMNVEV (reference sequence). Trimming at V came to 5 bases and at J to 2 bases, leaving 15 bases not matched to a gene. The CDR3 covers 19 residues. CDR3 DNA sequence: TGTGCCAGCAGTCCCCTCTCGACAGGGCTAACCCCTGGGGCCAACGTCCTGACTTTC. As protein: CASSPLSTGLTPGANVLTF.

The V gene is TRBV6-1, the J gene TRBJ2-7; D remains unclear. This CDR3 has 14 residues. Germline V gene lookup returns CDR1 MNHNS and CDR2 SASEGT. The germline V and J ends were trimmed by 0 bases and 3 bases, with 9 bases remaining between them. In DNA, the CDR3 is TGTGCCAGCAGTGAAGCGCTCTACCTCTACGAGCAGTACTTC. Translating gives CASSEALYLYEQYF.

This clone was counted a single time. The rearrangement uses TRBV2 and TRBJ1-5; no clear D. The CDR3 is made up of 13 amino acids. Germline CDR1 reads SNHLY; CDR2 reads FYNNEI. Trimming pared 7 bases from V and 0 bases from J, leaving 7 bases between. CDR3 region: CASNGNSNQPQHF. The CDR3 DNA follows: TGTGCCAGCAATGGAAATAGCAATCAGCCCCAGCATTTT.

The V gene is TRBV9, the J gene TRBJ2-6, with 7 bases fitting TRBD1. V gave up 4 bases and J gave up 2 bases; unmatched junction bases: 9. Germline V gene data show CDR1 as SGDLS and CDR2 as YYNGEE. This CDR3 is 17 amino acids long. This CDR3 reads CASSLRQGLPGANVLTF. CDR3 DNA sequence: TGTGCCAGCAGCCTAAGACAGGGTCTTCCTGGGGCCAACGTCCTGACTTTC.

The chain has TRBV11-2 and TRBJ1-2; D gene uncertain. Trimming took off 3 bases at V and 8 bases at J, with 10 bases between the two ends. The CDR3 spans 12 residues. Germline CDR1 is SGHAT and CDR2 is FQNNGV. Written as DNA, the CDR3 is TGTGCCAGCAGCTTGTACAGTAACGGCTACACCTTC. Residues: CASSLYSNGYTF.

This clone was detected once. V usage is TRBV5-6 and J usage is TRBJ1-4, with TRBD1 identical over 10 bases. V dropped 4 bases and J dropped 7; count of bases not matched to a gene: 7. The CDR3 runs 15 residues. Germline assignment: CDR1 SGHDT and CDR2 YYEEEE. The CDR3 region is CASSHDGTGVEKLFF. CDR3 DNA sequence: TGTGCCAGCAGCCATGACGGGACAGGGGTTGAAAAACTGTTTTTT.

The chain is built from TRBV19 and TRBJ1-2; possible D gene TRBD1, 6 bases. Trimming cost V 3 bases and J 4 bases, with 12 bases left between them. Germline assignment: CDR1 LNHDA and CDR2 SQIVND (reference sequence). This CDR3 region has 14 residues. CDR3 sequence reads: CASSMMTGGYGYTF. The CDR3 DNA reads as TGTGCCAGTAGTATGATGACAGGCGGCTATGGCTACACCTTC.